The sequence of this T cell receptor beta chain was determined in a study of a mutant IDH1 vaccine in newly diagnosed glioma. Points on this clone: Its antigen is unidentified.

Sample time point: week 47, end of study. Vaccination comprised doses that each held 300 ug of mutant IDH1 20-mer peptide, plus topical imiquimod. The CDR3 is 14 amino acids. Germline V gene data show CDR1 as MNHNS and CDR2 as SASEGT. Trimming stripped 4 bases from V and 4 bases from J, with 13 bases between. The data were produced by immunoSEQ multiplex PCR, yet TCRdb's version contains in-frame clones alone and is incomplete. The data hold tens of thousands of clones, with about 88% observed a single time. The sequence came from a woman aged 25 to 39 with glioma. Some clones in this sample may be carry-over from other donors' samples. The chain joins TRBV6-1 to TRBJ1-1; a possible D gene is TRBD1 (5 bases). The sequenced sample was PBMCs, obtained from a glioma patient whose treatment included an IDH1 peptide vaccine. CDR3 loop: CASSAQERSTEAFF. CDR3 nucleotide sequence: TGTGCCAGCAGTGCACAGGAGAGGAGCACTGAAGCTTTCTTT.